The 32 T cell receptor beta chains presented below share a single source sample, sequenced in a study of T cells in Graves' hyperthyroidism and ophthalmopathy. The CDR3 regions of TCR beta were amplified from RNA transcripts. The HTBI primer set drove a first-round RT-PCR of the TCR CDR3. TCRdb used MiXCR to reprocess the multiplex PCR reads, holding one entry per CDR3 protein. The sample carries 470,000 or so distinct CDR3 sequences, less than 25% recorded once. Sample: blood. The origin of the receptors is a man aged 18 to 30 with Graves' hyperthyroidism.

This clonotype was counted at least ten times. The chain uses TRBV7-4 and TRBJ1-1; 8 positions match TRBD1. The CDR3 consists of 12 residues. Trimming at V came to 5 bases and at J to 7 bases, leaving 3 bases not matched to a gene. The germline V gene has CDR1 SGHVT and CDR2 SQSDAQ. The DNA for the CDR3 is TGTGCCAGCAGCCTGACAGGGGTTGAAGCTTTCTTT. Translating it yields CASSLTGVEAFF.

This clonotype was observed many times. The V and J genes are TRBV6-1 and TRBJ2-3, with TRBD2 matching over 7 bases. Germline-derived CDR1 and CDR2 are MNHNS and SASEGT. The V and J ends lost 5 bases and 2 bases, in that order; junction bases with no gene match: 4. The CDR3 is 14 residues long. CDR3 region: CASSRGLSTDTQYF. The CDR3 bases are TGTGCCAGCAGTCGGGGACTATCCACAGATACGCAGTATTTT.

This clonotype showed up just a few times. The gene calls are TRBV4-1 and TRBJ2-7, with D possibly being TRBD1 (5 bases). CDR3 length equals 16 residues. The ends were cut back, 6 bases at V and 0 bases at J, with 18 bases in the middle. CDR1 and CDR2 (germline): MGHRA, YSYEKL. The chain's CDR3 is CASSPAGHPNSYEQYF. The DNA of the CDR3 is TGCGCCAGCAGTCCAGCAGGGCACCCGAACTCCTACGAGCAGTACTTC.

This clonotype was seen many times. CDR3 nucleotide sequence: TGTGCCAGCAGTTCCCTGGCACGCTCCTACGAGCAGTACTTC. Translation gives CASSSLARSYEQYF. The chain is built from TRBV6-5 and TRBJ2-7, with D hard to call. Trimming stripped 4 bases from V and 0 bases from J, with 10 bases between. The germline CDR1 and CDR2 sequences are MNHEY and SVGAGI. The CDR3 length is 14 residues.

The CDR3 reads CASSEPRDDTEAFF. CDR3 sequence (DNA): TGTGCCAGCAGTGAACCCAGGGACGACACTGAAGCTTTCTTT. The chain carries TRBV25-1 and TRBJ1-1, with a weak D call TRBD1 (5 bases). The CDR3 has 14 amino acids. Trimming pared 2 bases from V and 3 bases from J, leaving 10 bases between. Germline CDR1 reads MGHDK; CDR2 reads SYGVNS.

This clonotype was counted at least ten times. The chain recombines TRBV6-1 with TRBJ1-1; D possibly corresponds to TRBD1 (5 bases). Germline V gives CDR1 MNHNS, CDR2 SASEGT. The length of the CDR3 is 11 residues. V lost 6 bases and J 9 bases, leaving 11 bases between the germline ends. The CDR3 is CASSWDQKAFF. The CDR3 nucleotides read TGTGCCAGCAGCTGGGACCAAAAAGCTTTCTTT.

This clonotype was recorded a few times. The chain is built from TRBV6-2 or TRBV6-3 and TRBJ2-2; D gene uncertain. This CDR3 spans 16 amino acids. V shed 1 base and J shed 0 bases, with 9 bases lying between them. Germline CDR1 is MNHEY and CDR2 is SVGEGT. The CDR3 nucleotides are TGTGCCAGCAGTTACTTTCCGGGTCCGAACACCGGGGAGCTGTTTTTT. As protein: CASSYFPGPNTGELFF.

This clonotype was counted ten times or more. The CDR3 nucleotides are TGCGCCAGCAGCTTGTCGGGGGAGGCCTACGAGCAGTACTTC. It encodes CASSLSGEAYEQYF. The rearrangement joins TRBV5-1 to TRBJ2-7; a weak D match, TRBD2 (6 bases). Germline assignment: CDR1 SGHRS and CDR2 YFSETQ. Trimming stripped 1 base from V and 2 bases from J, with 10 bases between. There are 14 residues in the CDR3.

V is TRBV24-1 and J is TRBJ2-5; 8 bases align to TRBD1. This CDR3 has 16 residues. Trimming took 5 bases from V and 5 from J; bases not matched to a gene: 12. Germline V gives CDR1 KGHDR, CDR2 SFDVKD. The CDR3 spells CATSALGQGRSETQYF. The CDR3, as DNA: TGTGCCACCAGTGCCCTCGGACAGGGTCGATCGGAGACCCAGTACTTC.

In the case of this clonotype: The conserved phenylalanine or tryptophan is not found at the CDR3 terminus, so this likely reflects a read error. The chain recombines TRBV11-2 with TRBJ2-3; 7 bases align to TRBD2. After removal of 5 bases from V and 1 base from J, the junction contained 9 bases not matched to a gene. CDR1 and CDR2 (germline): SGHAT, FQNNGV. The CDR3 totals 16 residues. CDR3 region: CASSRPGLVGTDTQYC. The CDR3 bases are TGTGCCAGCAGCCGCCCCGGACTAGTGGGCACAGATACGCAGTATTGT.

This clonotype was seen many times. The chain links TRBV20-1 to TRBJ2-5; 7 bases agree with TRBD2. This CDR3 has 14 residues. Germline V gene lookup returns CDR1 DFQATT and CDR2 SNEGSKA (reference sequence). J lost 5 bases, V lost 3 bases, and 9 bases had no gene match. CDR3 loop: CSASPSGTGETQYF. DNA of the CDR3: TGCAGTGCTAGTCCCAGCGGGACGGGGGAGACCCAGTACTTC.

As concerns this clonotype: This could be a read error, since a much larger clone is one nucleotide away. The rearrangement joins TRBV18 to TRBJ1-2; D gene ambiguous. CDR1 and CDR2 (germline): KGHSH, LQKENI. The germline V and J ends were trimmed by 5 bases and 7 bases, with 23 bases remaining between them. This CDR3 has 16 amino acids. The CDR3 here is CASSSFNRAVDSGYTF. DNA for the CDR3: TGTGCCAGCTCATCCTTTAACCGGGCCGTGGACTCTGGCTACACCTTC.

This chain links TRBV6-1 with TRBJ2-7; D is unclear. Germline loops: CDR1 MNHNS, CDR2 SASEGT. The CDR3 is 13 residues long. Deletions cut 2 bases from V and 7 bases from J, with 12 bases between. The CDR3 protein is CASSETGFGEQYF. The CDR3 DNA reads TGTGCCAGCAGTGAAACGGGTTTTGGGGAGCAGTACTTC.

The chain joins TRBV11-2 to TRBJ2-5, with 7 bases fitting TRBD1. The CDR3 extends over 15 amino acids. CDR1 is SGHAT and CDR2 is FQNNGV in the germline V gene. The trim removed 4 bases at V and 5 bases at J, leaving 10 bases unmatched. CDR3 DNA: TGTGCCAGCAGCTACCCCATGGGACAGAGGGAGACCCAGTACTTC. Amino acids: CASSYPMGQRETQYF.

This clonotype was seen many times. The chain uses TRBV19 and TRBJ1-5; D remains ambiguous. Germline assignment: CDR1 LNHDA and CDR2 SQIVND (reference sequence). Trimming cost V 6 bases and J 7 bases, with 19 bases left between them. The CDR3 sequence is 15 residues long. This CDR3 is CASRPLALSDQPQHF. CDR3 sequence (DNA): TGTGCCAGTAGACCCCTGGCCCTATCGGACCAGCCCCAGCATTTT.

The J gene is TRBJ1-1, the V gene TRBV6-2 or TRBV6-3; 10 nucleotides agree with TRBD1. There are 19 residues in the CDR3. CDR1 and CDR2 (germline): MNHEY, SVGEGT. V dropped 2 bases and J dropped 1; count of bases not matched to a gene: 13. The CDR3 here is CASSYRGTGVRRKNTEAFF. In DNA form, the CDR3 reads TGTGCCAGCAGTTACAGGGGGACAGGGGTGAGACGAAAGAACACTGAAGCTTTCTTT.

This clonotype was observed a handful of times. The rearrangement joins TRBV7-2 to TRBJ2-3; perhaps D is TRBD1 or TRBD2 (6 bases each). This CDR3 is built from 19 residues. V lost 2 bases to trimming and J lost 0 bases, with 21 bases between them. CDR1 and CDR2 (germline): SGHTA, FQGNSA. DNA of the CDR3: TGTGCCAGCAGCTTACGGGGGACAAAGAATTCGTTTAGCACAGATACGCAGTATTTT. It encodes CASSLRGTKNSFSTDTQYF.

To note about this clonotype: The CDR3 does not end in the conserved phenylalanine or tryptophan, so this is likely a read error. The V and J genes are TRBV6-1 and TRBJ1-3, with D perhaps TRBD1 (6 bases). This CDR3 contains 16 residues. V lost 6 bases to trimming and J lost 8 bases, with 23 bases between them. The germline V gene encodes CDR1 MNHNS and CDR2 SASEGT. The CDR3 nucleotides are TGTGCCAGCAGACCCTCGCCCGGACAGCCATGGTACACCATATATTCT. It encodes CASRPSPGQPWYTIYS.

This clonotype was observed once. The rearrangement uses TRBV6-1 and TRBJ2-2; 9 nucleotides align to TRBD2. The CDR3 is 16 amino acids. The germline V gene has CDR1 MNHNS and CDR2 SASEGT. After removal of 6 bases from V and 2 bases from J, the junction contained 7 bases not matched to a gene. DNA for the CDR3: TGTGCCAGCAGCAAAGGACTAGCGACCAACACCGGGGAGCTGTTTTTT. The encoded protein is CASSKGLATNTGELFF.

The CDR3 region is CSARDDRGATEAFF. As DNA, the CDR3 is TGCAGTGCTAGAGATGACAGGGGGGCCACTGAAGCTTTCTTT. V gene TRBV20-1 combines with J gene TRBJ1-1; 9 bases align to TRBD1. The V and J ends lost 0 bases and 4 bases, in that order; junction bases with no gene match: 3. CDR1 is DFQATT and CDR2 is SNEGSKA in the germline V gene (reference sequence). The CDR3 totals 14 residues.

This clonotype was found many times. The chain links TRBV5-1 to TRBJ1-1, with 8 bases matching TRBD1. With V trimmed by 0 bases and J by 3 bases, 1 base remained unmatched. CDR1 is SGHRS and CDR2 is YFSETQ in the germline V gene. There are 14 residues in the CDR3. For the CDR3, the DNA is TGCGCCAGCAGCTTGGCGACAGGGGACACTGAAGCTTTCTTT. Translation gives CASSLATGDTEAFF.

In this sample, this clonotype turned up many times. The chain uses TRBV20-1 and TRBJ1-1; D is unclear. The germline CDR1 and CDR2 sequences are DFQATT and SNEGSKA (reference sequence). This CDR3 is 13 amino acids long. V lost 7 bases, J lost 0 bases, and 12 bases lay in between. In DNA, the CDR3 is TGCAGTGGGAAGATTGATATGAACACTGAAGCTTTCTTT. Translated, it gives CSGKIDMNTEAFF.

This clonotype was seen many times. The genes are TRBV30 and TRBJ2-2; maybe TRBD1 (6 bases). V lost 2 bases, J lost 0 bases, and 19 bases lay in between. Germline lookup yields CDR1 GTSNPN and CDR2 SVGIG (reference sequence). The length of the CDR3 is 18 residues. The CDR3 reads CAWSPKPPRQANTGELFF. Here the CDR3 DNA reads TGTGCCTGGAGTCCGAAGCCCCCGCGACAGGCGAACACCGGGGAGCTGTTTTTT.

This clonotype was seen only a few times. The V call is TRBV20-1, the J call TRBJ2-7; weak D call: TRBD2 (6 bases). The CDR3 consists of 14 residues. V lost 5 bases to trimming and J lost 3 bases, with 17 bases between them. Germline V CDR1 and CDR2: DFQATT, SNEGSKA (reference sequence). The CDR3, as DNA: TGCAGTGCTGCTTCCACCGGGAGCGGCTACGAGCAGTACTTC. It encodes CSAASTGSGYEQYF.

This clonotype has a handful of counts. This sequence joins TRBV5-5 and TRBJ2-7; 8 bases agree with TRBD1. Trimming at V came to 3 bases and at J to 2 bases, leaving 4 bases not matched to a gene. The CDR3 is 14 residues long. The V gene's germline CDR1 is SGHKS and CDR2 YYEKEE (reference sequence). The CDR3 region is CASSSTDRAYEQYF. CDR3 nucleotides: TGTGCCAGCAGCTCCACGGACAGGGCCTACGAGCAGTACTTC.

This clonotype has a count of ten or more. The rearrangement links TRBV10-3 to TRBJ2-7; 8 bases map to TRBD1. V trimming: 5 bases; J trimming: 4 bases; junction bases outside the gene matches: 10. Looked up from germline, CDR1 is ENHRY and CDR2 is SYGVKD. The CDR3 is 15 amino acids. CDR3 DNA: TGTGCCATCAGTCCCGGGACAGGTATGGCATACGAGCAGTACTTC. Translated, it gives CAISPGTGMAYEQYF.

The V gene is TRBV5-5, the J gene TRBJ1-2; a weak D match, TRBD1 (5 bases). CDR1 and CDR2 (germline): SGHKS, YYEKEE (reference sequence). The CDR3 sequence is 16 residues long. V shed 3 bases and J shed 8 bases, with 23 bases lying between them. The CDR3 DNA follows: TGTGCCAGCAGCTGGGACGGGACTCCTAAATTGGGGGGCTACACCTTC. This gives the protein CASSWDGTPKLGGYTF.

In its sample, this clonotype was seen many times. The chain couples TRBV6-2 or TRBV6-3 to TRBJ1-1, with D perhaps matching TRBD1 (6 bases). Germline V gene sequence: CDR1 MNHEY, CDR2 SVGEGT. The ends were cut back, 0 bases at V and 8 bases at J, with 13 bases in the middle. This CDR3 has 14 residues. The CDR3 loop is CASSYSVEGEEAFF. The CDR3, as DNA: TGTGCCAGCAGTTACTCCGTGGAGGGGGAGGAAGCTTTCTTT.

Concerning this clonotype: A much larger clone lies one base from this, so it may be a read error. V and J are TRBV6-2 or TRBV6-3 and TRBJ1-1; 7 positions agree with TRBD1. Germline loops: CDR1 MNHEY, CDR2 SVGEGT. This CDR3 contains 14 residues. This CDR3 reads CVTTSFQWDSEAFF. Here the CDR3 DNA reads TGTGTCACCACTTCGTTCCAATGGGACAGTGAAGCTTTCTTT.

With respect to this clonotype: The CDR3 does not end in the conserved phenylalanine or tryptophan, so this is likely a read error. V gene TRBV6-1 combines with J gene TRBJ1-5; 8 bases agree with TRBD1. CDR1 and CDR2 from the germline V gene are MNHNS and SASEGT. CDR3 length: 15 residues. The J segment lost 3 bases and the V segment lost 4 bases, leaving 5 bases of the junction unmatched. CDR3 region: CASSGVTGVNQPQHV. CDR3 nucleotide sequence: TGTGCCAGCAGTGGGGTGACAGGGGTCAATCAGCCCCAGCATGTT.

On this clonotype itself: At one of its ends the junction is not consistent with the germline gene, which may arise from a read error. The chain uses TRBV28 and TRBJ2-4; D possibly uses TRBD1 or TRBD2 (5 bases each). The CDR3 is 14 amino acids. Germline CDR1 and CDR2: MDHEN and SYDVKM. CDR3 residues: CASSSGTAKNIKYF. CDR3 bases: TGTGCCAGCAGTTCGGGGACGGCCAAAAACATTAAGTACTTC.

A note on this clonotype: A read error is possible here, since a much larger clone lies one base away. The chain joins TRBV6-5 to TRBJ1-1, with D tentatively TRBD1 (5 bases). The germline V and J ends were trimmed by 4 bases and 4 bases, with 10 bases remaining between them. The length of the CDR3 is 13 residues. Germline CDR1 MNHEY, CDR2 SVGAGI. Here the CDR3 DNA reads TGTGCCAGCAGTTTCCGACAGCGCACTGAAGCTTTCTTT. It is translated as CASSFRQRTEAFF.